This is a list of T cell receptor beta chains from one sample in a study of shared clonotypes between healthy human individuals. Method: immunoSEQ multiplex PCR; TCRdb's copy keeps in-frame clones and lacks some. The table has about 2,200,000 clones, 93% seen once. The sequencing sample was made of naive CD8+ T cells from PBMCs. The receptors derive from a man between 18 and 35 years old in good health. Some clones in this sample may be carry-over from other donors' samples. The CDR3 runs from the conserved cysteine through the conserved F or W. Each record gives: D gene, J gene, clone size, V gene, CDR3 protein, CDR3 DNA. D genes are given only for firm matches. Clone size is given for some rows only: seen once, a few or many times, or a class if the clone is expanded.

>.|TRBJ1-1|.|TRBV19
CASRGSLWTENTEAFF
TGTGCCAGTAGGGGTAGTCTTTGGACGGAAAACACTGAAGCTTTCTTT
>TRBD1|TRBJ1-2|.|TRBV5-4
CASSWGDREPNYGYTF
TGTGCCAGCAGCTGGGGGGACAGGGAACCTAACTATGGCTACACCTTC
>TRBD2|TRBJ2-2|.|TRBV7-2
CASSSQILIAGRPGELFF
TGTGCCAGCAGCTCCCAAATCCTTATAGCGGGGAGACCCGGGGAGCTGTTTTTT
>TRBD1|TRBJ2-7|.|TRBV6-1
CASRGTGGAKEQYF
TGTGCCAGCAGGGGGACAGGGGGCGCGAAGGAGCAGTACTTC
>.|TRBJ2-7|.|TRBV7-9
CASSPPVEVYEQYF
TGTGCCAGCAGTCCCCCGGTTGAAGTCTACGAGCAGTACTTC
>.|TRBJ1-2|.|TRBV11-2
CASSLDLNPYTGYTF
TGTGCCAGCAGCTTAGATCTGAATCCCTACACCGGCTACACCTTC
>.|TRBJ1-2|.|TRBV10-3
CAISESTSAGDGYTF
TGTGCCATCAGTGAGTCGACGTCGGCAGGGGATGGCTACACCTTC
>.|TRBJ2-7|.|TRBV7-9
CASSPNLAPSYEQYF
TGTGCCAGCAGCCCCAATCTAGCTCCCTCCTACGAGCAGTACTTC
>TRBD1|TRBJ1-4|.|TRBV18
CASSPPYGTGGEKLFF
TGTGCCAGCTCACCACCGTACGGGACAGGGGGTGAAAAACTGTTTTTT
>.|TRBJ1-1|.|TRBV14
CASSQEIIDRKNTEAFF
TGTGCCAGCAGCCAAGAAATTATCGACAGGAAGAACACTGAAGCTTTCTTT
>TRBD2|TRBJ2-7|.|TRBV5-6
CASSHFGEGLYEQYF
TGTGCCAGCAGCCATTTTGGGGAGGGTCTCTACGAGCAGTACTTC
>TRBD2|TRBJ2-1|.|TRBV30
CAWSATSFSYNEQFF
TGTGCCTGGAGTGCGACTAGCTTCTCCTACAATGAGCAGTTCTTC
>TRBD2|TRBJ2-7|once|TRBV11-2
CASSLGPRASGRFYQQYF
TGTGCCAGCAGCTTAGGGCCGAGGGCTAGCGGGAGATTCTACCAGCAGTACTTC
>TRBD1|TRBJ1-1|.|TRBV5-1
CASRSLRGRHGENTEAFF
TGCGCCAGCAGGTCCCTCAGGGGGCGGCACGGGGAGAACACTGAAGCTTTCTTT
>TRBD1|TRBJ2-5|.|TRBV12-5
CASGLAPGQGAPKEETQYF
TGTGCTAGTGGTTTGGCACCGGGACAGGGGGCACCCAAGGAAGAGACCCAGTACTTC
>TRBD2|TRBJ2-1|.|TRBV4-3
CASSQYTGTSVYNEQFF
TGCGCCAGCAGCCAATACACCGGGACTAGCGTCTACAATGAGCAGTTCTTC
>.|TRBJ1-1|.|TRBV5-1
CASSPWGSPTEAFF
TGCGCCAGCAGCCCTTGGGGGAGCCCCACTGAAGCTTTCTTT
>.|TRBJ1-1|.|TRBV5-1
CASSRPTEGDTEAFF
TGCGCCAGCAGCCGCCCGACCGAGGGGGACACTGAAGCTTTCTTT
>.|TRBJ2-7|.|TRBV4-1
CASSLLGASEQYF
TGCGCCAGCAGCCTCCTGGGGGCTTCAGAGCAGTACTTC
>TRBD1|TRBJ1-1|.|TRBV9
CASSAPQGARTEAFF
TGTGCCAGCAGCGCGCCACAGGGGGCGCGCACTGAAGCTTTCTTT
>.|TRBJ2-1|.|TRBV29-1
CSVVTSRGEQFF
TGCAGCGTTGTGACCTCAAGGGGTGAGCAGTTCTTC
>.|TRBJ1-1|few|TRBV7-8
CASSKGGEAFF
TGTGCCAGCAGCAAGGGGGGGGAGGCTTTCTTT
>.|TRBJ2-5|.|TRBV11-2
CASSTFPREETQYF
TGTGCCAGCAGCACTTTCCCCCGGGAAGAGACCCAGTACTTC
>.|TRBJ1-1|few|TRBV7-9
CASSPRDGAEAFF
TGTGCCAGCAGCCCGAGGGATGGGGCTGAAGCTTTCTTT
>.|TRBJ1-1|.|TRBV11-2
CASSLATRNTEAFF
TGTGCCAGCAGCTTAGCTACGAGGAACACTGAAGCCTTCTTT
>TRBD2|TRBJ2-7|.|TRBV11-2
CASSSSTSGKLEQYF
TGTGCCAGCAGCTCCTCGACTAGCGGGAAGCTTGAGCAGTACTTC
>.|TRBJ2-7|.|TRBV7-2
CASSLALQGGYEQYF
TGTGCCAGCAGCTTAGCGTTGCAGGGGGGGTACGAGCAGTACTTC
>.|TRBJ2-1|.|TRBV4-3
CASSQGVGEELYNEQFF
TGCGCCAGCAGCCAGGGGGTTGGGGAAGAGCTCTACAATGAGCAGTTCTTC
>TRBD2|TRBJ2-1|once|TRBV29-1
CSVVLAENNEQFF
TGCAGCGTTGTACTAGCGGAAAACAATGAGCAGTTCTTC
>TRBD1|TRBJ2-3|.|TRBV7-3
CASSLETGWADTQYF
TGTGCCAGCAGCTTAGAGACAGGGTGGGCAGATACGCAGTATTTT
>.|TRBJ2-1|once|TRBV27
CASTELRGGSYNEQFF
TGTGCCAGCACTGAGCTTCGAGGGGGCTCCTACAATGAGCAGTTCTTC
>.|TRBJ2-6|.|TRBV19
CASSTLTLGSGANVLTF
TGTGCCAGTAGTACTCTAACACTGGGATCTGGGGCCAACGTCCTGACTTTC
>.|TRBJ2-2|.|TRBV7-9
CASFPGSGNTGELFF
TGTGCCAGCTTCCCGGGGAGCGGGAACACCGGGGAGCTGTTTTTT
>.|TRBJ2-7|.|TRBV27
CASSGTFPNEQYF
TGTGCCAGCAGCGGGACATTTCCAAACGAGCAGTACTTC
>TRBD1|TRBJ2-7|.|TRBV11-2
CASRLRGQGFNEQYF
TGTGCCAGCCGCCTCAGGGGACAGGGTTTCAACGAGCAGTACTTC
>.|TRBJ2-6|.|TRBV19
CASSNSWGSGANVLTF
TGTGCCAGTAGTAATAGTTGGGGGTCTGGGGCCAACGTCCTGACTTTC
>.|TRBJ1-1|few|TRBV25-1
CASSGAGLNTEAFF
TGTGCCAGCAGTGGGGCAGGGCTGAACACTGAAGCTTTCTTT
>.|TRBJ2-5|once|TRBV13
CASSFPRGETQYF
TGTGCCAGCAGCTTCCCGCGGGGAGAGACCCAGTACTTC
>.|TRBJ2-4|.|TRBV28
CAAGDGLAKNIQYF
TGTGCCGCTGGAGACGGACTAGCCAAAAACATTCAGTACTTC
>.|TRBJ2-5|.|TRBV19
CASSILMGEETQYF
TGTGCCAGTAGTATCCTGATGGGAGAGGAGACCCAGTACTTC
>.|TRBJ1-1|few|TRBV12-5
CASGLVGTEAFF
TGTGCTAGTGGTTTGGTAGGGACTGAAGCTTTCTTT
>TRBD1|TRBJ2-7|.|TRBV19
CASSVFGTGGYEQYF
TGTGCCAGTAGCGTCTTCGGGACAGGGGGCTACGAGCAGTACTTC
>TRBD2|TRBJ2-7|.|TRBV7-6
CASSLGGGRREEQYF
TGTGCCAGCAGCTTAGGAGGCGGGAGAAGGGAAGAGCAGTACTTC
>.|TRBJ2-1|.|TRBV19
CASSSFGSNNEQFF
TGTGCCAGTAGTAGCTTCGGCAGTAACAATGAGCAGTTCTTC
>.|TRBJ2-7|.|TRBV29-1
CSVWTQAGQSYEQYF
TGCAGCGTTTGGACCCAGGCGGGACAGTCCTACGAGCAGTACTTC
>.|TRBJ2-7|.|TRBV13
CASSFGGDEQYF
TGTGCCAGCAGCTTCGGGGGCGACGAGCAGTACTTC
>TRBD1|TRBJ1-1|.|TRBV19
CASHTGGTEAFF
TGTGCCAGTCACACAGGGGGCACTGAAGCTTTCTTT